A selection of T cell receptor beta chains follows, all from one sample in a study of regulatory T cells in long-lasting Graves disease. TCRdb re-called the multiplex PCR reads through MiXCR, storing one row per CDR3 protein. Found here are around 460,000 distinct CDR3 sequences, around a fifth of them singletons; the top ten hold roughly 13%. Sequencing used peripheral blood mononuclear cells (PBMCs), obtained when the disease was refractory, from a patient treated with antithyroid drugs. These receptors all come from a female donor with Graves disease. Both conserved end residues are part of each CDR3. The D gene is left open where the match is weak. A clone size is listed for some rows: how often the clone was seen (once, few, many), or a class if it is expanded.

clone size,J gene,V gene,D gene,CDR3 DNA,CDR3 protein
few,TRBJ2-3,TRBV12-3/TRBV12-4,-,TGTGCCAGCAGTACTACCAGCACAGATACGCAGTATTTT,CASSTTSTDTQYF
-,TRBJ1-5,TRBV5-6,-,TGTGCCAGCAGCCTAGGGGGGGTACGCAATCAGCCCCAGCATTTT,CASSLGGVRNQPQHF
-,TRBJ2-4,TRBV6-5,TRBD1,TGTGCCAGCAGTTACTCAGGACAGGGAGCCAAAAACATTCAGTACTTC,CASSYSGQGAKNIQYF
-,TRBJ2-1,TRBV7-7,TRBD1,TGTGCTAGCAGCTTAATCGCCGGACAGGGGGCCGGTGAGCAGTTCTTC,CASSLIAGQGAGEQFF
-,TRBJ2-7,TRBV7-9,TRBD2,TGTGCCAGCAGCCCAACGACTAGCGGGAGCTACGAGCAGTACTTC,CASSPTTSGSYEQYF
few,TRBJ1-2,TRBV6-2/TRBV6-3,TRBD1,TGTGCCAGCAGTTACTCGAACAGGGGGCTCGGTGGCTACACCTTC,CASSYSNRGLGGYTF
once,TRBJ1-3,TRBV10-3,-,TGTGCCATCAGAGGGGACCTCGGGTTACCTGGAAACACCATATATTTT,CAIRGDLGLPGNTIYF
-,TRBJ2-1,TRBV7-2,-,TGTGCCAGCAAACCGTCCTACAATGAGCAGTTCTTC,CASKPSYNEQFF
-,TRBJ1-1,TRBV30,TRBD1,TGTGCCTGGACCAAGACAGGGCACCACACTGAAGCTTTCTTT,CAWTKTGHHTEAFF
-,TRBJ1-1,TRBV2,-,TGTGCCAGCAGGGGAGGAATTATGAACACTGAAGCTTTCTTT,CASRGGIMNTEAFF
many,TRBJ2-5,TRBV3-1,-,TGTGCCAGCAGCCAAGATCAGGTGGAGACCCAGTACTTC,CASSQDQVETQYF
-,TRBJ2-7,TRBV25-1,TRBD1,TGTGCCAGCAGTGGACAGGGGGTCACCTACGAGCAGTACTTC,CASSGQGVTYEQYF
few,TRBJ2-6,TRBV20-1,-,TGCAGTGCTAGAGATCTATTTGACGCCGCCTCTGGGGCCAACGTCCTGACTTTC,CSARDLFDAASGANVLTF
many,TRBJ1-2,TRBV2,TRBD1,TGTGCCAGCAGGGGACAGTGGGCAAACTATGGCTACACCTTC,CASRGQWANYGYTF
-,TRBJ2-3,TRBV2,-,TGTGCCAGCAGTGCCCCCAGGGACTTTTCCGGGGTGCGCACGCAGTATTTT,CASSAPRDFSGVRTQYF
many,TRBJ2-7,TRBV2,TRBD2,TGTGCCAGCTATCACCTCCAAGCGGGAGGAGCCGAGCAGTACTTC,CASYHLQAGGAEQYF
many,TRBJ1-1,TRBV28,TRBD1,TGTGCCAGCAGTCTCAGACAGGGGTGGGGGAACACTGAAGCTTTCTTT,CASSLRQGWGNTEAFF
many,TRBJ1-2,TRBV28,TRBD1,TGTGCCAGCAGCCCGGGACAGGGCCCTTACACCTTC,CASSPGQGPYTF
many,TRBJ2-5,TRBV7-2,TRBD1,TGTGCCAGCAGTTCCACAGGGGTTGGGACCCAGTACTTC,CASSSTGVGTQYF
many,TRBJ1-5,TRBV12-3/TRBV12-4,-,TGTGCCAGCAGCAAAAAGGGAGTCTTGCAGCCCCAGCATTTT,CASSKKGVLQPQHF
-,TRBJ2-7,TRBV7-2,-,TGTGCCAGCATCCTGTCGGCCCCTATGGGGGAGCAGTACTTC,CASILSAPMGEQYF
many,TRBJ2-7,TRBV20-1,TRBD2,TGCAGTGCTAGAGTAGCTGGACGGGGGGGCTCCCACGAGCAGTACTTC,CSARVAGRGGSHEQYF
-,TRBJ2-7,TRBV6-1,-,TGTGCCAGCAGTCAAACCGCCCTGGGAGAGCAGTACTTC,CASSQTALGEQYF
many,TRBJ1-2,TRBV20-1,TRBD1,TGCAGTGCTACGCGACAGGGGGCGCAGGGCTACACCTTC,CSATRQGAQGYTF
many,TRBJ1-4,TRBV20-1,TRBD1,TGCAGTGCTACTGCCGGGACAGCGGGTGAAAAACTGTTTTTT,CSATAGTAGEKLFF
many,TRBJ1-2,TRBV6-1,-,TGTGCCAGCTATCAAGGCACCTTCTATGGCTACACCTTC,CASYQGTFYGYTF
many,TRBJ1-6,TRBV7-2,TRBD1,TGTGCCAGCAGCGGGACAGATCCGGCTCTGAATTCACCCCTCCACTTT,CASSGTDPALNSPLHF
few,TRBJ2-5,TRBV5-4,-,TGTGCCAGCAGGAATCAGGGGCAGGTCCAAGAGACCCAGTACTTC,CASRNQGQVQETQYF
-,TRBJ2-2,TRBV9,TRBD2,TGTGCCAGCAGCGTTGGTAGCGGGGTCGGGGAGCTGTTTTTT,CASSVGSGVGELFF
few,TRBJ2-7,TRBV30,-,TGTGCCTGTGACAGGACGGGATACGAGCAGTACTTC,CACDRTGYEQYF
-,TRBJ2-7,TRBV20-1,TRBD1,TGCAGTGCTGCACCGGGACAGGGGGGAGACGAGCAGTACTTC,CSAAPGQGGDEQYF